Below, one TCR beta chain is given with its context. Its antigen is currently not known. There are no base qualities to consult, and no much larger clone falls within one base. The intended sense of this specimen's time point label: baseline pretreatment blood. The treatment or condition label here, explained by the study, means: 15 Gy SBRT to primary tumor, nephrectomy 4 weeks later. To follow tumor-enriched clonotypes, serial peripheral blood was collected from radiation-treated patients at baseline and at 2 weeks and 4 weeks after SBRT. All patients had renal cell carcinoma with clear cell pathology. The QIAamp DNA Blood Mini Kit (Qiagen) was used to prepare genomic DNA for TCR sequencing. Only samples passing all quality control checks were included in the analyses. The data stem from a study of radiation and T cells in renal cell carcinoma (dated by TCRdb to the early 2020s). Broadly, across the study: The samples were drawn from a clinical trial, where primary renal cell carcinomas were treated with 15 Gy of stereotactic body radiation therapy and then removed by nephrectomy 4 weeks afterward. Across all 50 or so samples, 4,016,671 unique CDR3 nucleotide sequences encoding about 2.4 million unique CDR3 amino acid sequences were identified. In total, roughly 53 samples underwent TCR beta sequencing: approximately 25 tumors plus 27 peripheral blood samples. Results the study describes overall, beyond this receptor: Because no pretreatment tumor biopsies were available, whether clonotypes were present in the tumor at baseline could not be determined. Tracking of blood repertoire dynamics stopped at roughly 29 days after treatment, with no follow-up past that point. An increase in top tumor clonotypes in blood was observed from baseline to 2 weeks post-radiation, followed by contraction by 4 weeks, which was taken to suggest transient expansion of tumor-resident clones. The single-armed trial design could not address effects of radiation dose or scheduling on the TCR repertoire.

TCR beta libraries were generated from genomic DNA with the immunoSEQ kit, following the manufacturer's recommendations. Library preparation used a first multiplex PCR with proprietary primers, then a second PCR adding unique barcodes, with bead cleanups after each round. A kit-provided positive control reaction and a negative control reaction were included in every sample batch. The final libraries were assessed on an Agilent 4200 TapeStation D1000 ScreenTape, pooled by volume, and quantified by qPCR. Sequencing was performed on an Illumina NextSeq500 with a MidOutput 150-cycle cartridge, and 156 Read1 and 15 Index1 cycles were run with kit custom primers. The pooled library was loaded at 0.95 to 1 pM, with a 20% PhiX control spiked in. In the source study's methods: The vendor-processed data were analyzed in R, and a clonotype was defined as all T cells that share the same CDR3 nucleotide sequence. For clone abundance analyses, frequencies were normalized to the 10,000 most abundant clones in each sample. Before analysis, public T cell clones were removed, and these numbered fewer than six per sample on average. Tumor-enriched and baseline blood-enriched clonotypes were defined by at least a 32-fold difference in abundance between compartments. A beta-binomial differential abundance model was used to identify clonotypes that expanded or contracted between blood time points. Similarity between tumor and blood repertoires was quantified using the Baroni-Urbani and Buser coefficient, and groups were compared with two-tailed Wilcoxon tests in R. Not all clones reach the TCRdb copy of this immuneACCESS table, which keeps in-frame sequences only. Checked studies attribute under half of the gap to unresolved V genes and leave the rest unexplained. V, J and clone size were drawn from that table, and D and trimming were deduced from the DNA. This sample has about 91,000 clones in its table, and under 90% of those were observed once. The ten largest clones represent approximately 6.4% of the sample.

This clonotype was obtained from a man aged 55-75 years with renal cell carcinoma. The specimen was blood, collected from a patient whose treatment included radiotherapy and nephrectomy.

For the CDR3, the sequence is CASSPRGTQGSYGYTF. The DNA sequence is TGTGCCAGCTCACCACGAGGGACCCAAGGTAGCTATGGCTACACCTTC. Rearrangement joined TRBV18 to TRBJ1-2; the D gene is perhaps TRBD1, on 5 matching bases. The CDR3 holds 16 amino acids from the cysteine to the phenylalanine. The CDR3 DNA has 48 bases and is translated from base 1. Relative to germline, V is 1 base shorter and J is 4 bases shorter, with 16 bases between their ends. Sequences KGHSH (CDR1) and LQKENI (CDR2) are obtained from the germline V gene.